The rows below give T cell receptor beta chains drawn from one sample of a study of blood T cell repertoires in COVID-19. TCRdb's copy holds only in-frame clones and misses some; the assay was immunoSEQ multiplex PCR. The sample contains about 33,000 clones, roughly 85% of which appear only once. Sequencing used peripheral blood. The receptors shown here come from a woman of 80 years or more with active or convalescent COVID-19. Both conserved end residues are part of each CDR3. Fields, in order: J gene, D gene, clone size, V gene, CDR3 protein, CDR3 DNA. The D gene is left open where the match is weak. Clone size is not always given. Where it is, it says once, few, many or a class for expanded clones.

>TRBJ2-1|TRBD2|once|TRBV9
CASSVGGGRENNEQFF
TGTGCCAGCAGCGTAGGTGGCGGGAGGGAGAACAATGAGCAGTTCTTC
>TRBJ1-4|NA|once|TRBV5-4
CASSLAERSEEKLFF
TGTGCCAGCAGCTTGGCTGAGAGGAGCGAGGAAAAACTGTTTTTT
>TRBJ2-1|TRBD2|NA|TRBV10-3
CAISETSGGYNEQFF
TGTGCCATCAGTGAGACTAGCGGGGGGTACAATGAGCAGTTCTTC
>TRBJ2-5|TRBD2|NA|TRBV7-2
CASSGLAGLGQETQYF
TGTGCCAGCAGCGGACTAGCGGGACTGGGGCAAGAGACCCAGTACTTC
>TRBJ2-3|TRBD1|NA|TRBV5-1
CASSLLTLQGAPDTQYF
TGCGCCAGCAGCCTCCTAACATTACAGGGGGCACCAGATACGCAGTATTTT
>TRBJ2-5|TRBD2|NA|TRBV7-3
CASSLWAGGSQETQYF
TGTGCCAGCAGCTTATGGGCGGGGGGTTCTCAAGAGACCCAGTACTTC
>TRBJ2-7|NA|NA|TRBV6-6
CASSYSRDTLTYEQYF
TGTGCCAGCAGTTACTCCCGGGACACTTTAACCTACGAGCAGTACTTC
>TRBJ1-5|TRBD1|NA|TRBV4-1
CASSQEGRGSNQPQHF
TGCGCCAGCAGCCAAGAGGGCAGGGGGAGCAATCAGCCCCAGCATTTT
>TRBJ2-3|NA|NA|TRBV5-1
CASSLGGRNTDTQYF
TGCGCCAGCAGCTTGGGGGGCAGAAACACAGATACGCAGTATTTT
>TRBJ1-4|TRBD1|once|TRBV30
CAWSPGQGATNEKLFF
TGTGCCTGGAGCCCGGGGCAGGGGGCTACTAATGAAAAACTGTTTTTT
>TRBJ2-3|NA|NA|TRBV6-2/TRBV6-3
CASSYSTVDTQYF
TGTGCCAGCAGTTACTCCACAGTGGATACGCAGTATTTT
>TRBJ2-7|TRBD1|NA|TRBV5-1
CASSFDGTGAHEQYF
TGCGCCAGCAGCTTCGACGGGACAGGGGCCCACGAGCAGTACTTC
>TRBJ2-2|NA|NA|TRBV19
CASSIRGPGELFF
TGTGCCAGTAGTATTCGGGGTCCCGGGGAGCTGTTTTTT
>TRBJ2-1|TRBD2|medium-sized|TRBV5-1
CASSITSGSSYNEQFF
TGCGCCAGCAGCATCACTAGCGGGAGCTCCTACAATGAGCAGTTCTTC
>TRBJ2-1|NA|NA|TRBV5-1
CASSLPGGGNEQFF
TGCGCCAGCAGCTTACCCGGGGGAGGCAATGAGCAGTTCTTC
>TRBJ2-7|NA|NA|TRBV19
CASSMARGYEQYF
TGTGCCAGTAGTATGGCCAGGGGCTACGAGCAGTACTTC
>TRBJ2-5|TRBD2|NA|TRBV11-2
CASSLGLAGGLGETQYF
TGTGCCAGCAGCTTAGGACTAGCGGGGGGGTTGGGAGAGACCCAGTACTTC
>TRBJ2-5|NA|NA|TRBV7-2
CASSRALQETQYF
TGTGCCAGCAGCAGAGCCCTTCAAGAGACCCAGTACTTC
>TRBJ1-2|NA|NA|TRBV19
CASNSPGFYGYTF
TGTGCCAGTAACTCCCCAGGATTCTATGGCTACACCTTC
>TRBJ1-3|NA|NA|TRBV5-1
CASSIGTLSGNTIYF
TGCGCCAGCAGCATCGGGACACTCTCTGGAAACACCATATATTTT
>TRBJ1-3|NA|NA|TRBV10-1
CASREGWGPTGNTIYF
TGCGCCAGCAGGGAAGGTTGGGGCCCGACTGGAAACACCATATATTTT
>TRBJ2-1|NA|once|TRBV29-1
CSVEDLEEIADEQFF
TGCAGCGTTGAAGATCTGGAGGAGATCGCCGATGAGCAGTTCTTC
>TRBJ2-7|NA|NA|TRBV12-3/TRBV12-4
CASSSHSSYEQYF
TGTGCCAGCAGTTCCCATAGCTCCTACGAGCAGTACTTC
>TRBJ2-3|NA|NA|TRBV7-9
CASSLTGGGPDTQYF
TGTGCCAGCAGCCTCACAGGGGGAGGGCCAGATACGCAGTATTTT
>TRBJ2-5|TRBD1|NA|TRBV5-4
CASTEDRGRETQYF
TGTGCCAGCACCGAGGACAGGGGCCGGGAGACCCAGTACTTC
>TRBJ2-1|TRBD1|once|TRBV9
CASSVGTGGSNEQFF
TGTGCCAGCAGCGTAGGGACAGGGGGCTCCAATGAGCAGTTCTTC
>TRBJ1-3|NA|NA|TRBV20-1
CSASAGVDTIYF
TGCAGTGCTAGTGCAGGGGTTGACACCATATATTTT
>TRBJ2-5|TRBD1|NA|TRBV2
CASRTGAETQYF
TGTGCCAGCAGAACAGGGGCGGAGACCCAGTACTTC
>TRBJ1-5|NA|few|TRBV28
CASSLYRDGMENQPQHF
TGTGCCAGCAGTTTATACAGGGATGGAATGGAGAATCAGCCCCAGCATTTT
>TRBJ2-7|TRBD2|few|TRBV7-9
CASSLIRLAGYYEQYF
TGTGCCAGCAGCTTAATAAGACTAGCGGGGTACTACGAGCAGTACTTC
>TRBJ2-1|TRBD2|NA|TRBV4-1
CASSRLETAGGGNEQFF
TGCGCCAGCAGCCGCCTAGAGACGGCGGGAGGGGGAAATGAGCAGTTCTTC
>TRBJ2-1|TRBD1|NA|TRBV24-1
CATSRTGGYNEQFF
TGTGCCACCAGCCGGACAGGGGGCTACAATGAGCAGTTCTTC
>TRBJ2-5|NA|once|TRBV5-1
CASSATSSQETQYF
TGCGCCAGCAGCGCAACTAGTTCCCAAGAGACCCAGTACTTC
>TRBJ2-5|TRBD2|NA|TRBV18
CASSRSTSGSGETQYF
TGTGCCAGCTCACGTTCCACTAGCGGGAGCGGAGAGACCCAGTACTTC
>TRBJ1-5|NA|once|TRBV19
CASSILTGRISNQPQHF
TGTGCCAGTAGTATATTAACAGGGCGGATTAGCAATCAGCCCCAGCATTTT
>TRBJ1-5|NA|once|TRBV19
CASRAGSAQWNQPQHF
TGTGCCAGTAGGGCGGGGAGCGCGCAATGGAATCAGCCCCAGCATTTT
>TRBJ2-7|NA|NA|TRBV5-1
CASSQDYSTLSQYF
TGCGCCAGCAGCCAAGACTACTCCACGCTTTCGCAGTACTTC
>TRBJ1-5|NA|NA|TRBV24-1
CATSDSRSGGQKQPQHF
TGTGCCACCAGTGATTCCCGGTCGGGGGGTCAGAAACAGCCCCAGCATTTT
>TRBJ2-3|NA|NA|TRBV2
CASSLGGASTDTQYF
TGTGCCAGCTCCCTAGGAGGGGCTAGCACAGATACGCAGTATTTT
>TRBJ1-5|NA|NA|TRBV5-6
CASSYSMVDSNQPQHF
TGTGCCAGCAGCTACTCGATGGTAGATAGCAATCAGCCCCAGCATTTT
>TRBJ2-3|NA|NA|TRBV6-5
CASSYSIGGGGTQYF
TGTGCCAGCAGTTACTCGATCGGCGGGGGCGGCACGCAGTATTTT
>TRBJ2-5|NA|NA|TRBV6-4
CASILPGQDNEREVRETQYF
TGTGCCAGCATCCTCCCGGGACAGGATAACGAGCGGGAGGTCAGAGAGACCCAGTACTTC
>TRBJ1-5|NA|NA|TRBV29-1
CSTQGSENQPQHF
TGCAGCACTCAGGGCAGTGAAAATCAGCCCCAGCATTTT
>TRBJ2-3|NA|NA|TRBV14
CASSQVRGNTQYF
TGTGCCAGCAGCCAAGTGCGGGGTAATACGCAGTATTTT
>TRBJ2-7|NA|NA|TRBV27
CASSSLLGHVSYEQYF
TGTGCCAGCAGTTCATTACTTGGGCACGTCTCCTACGAGCAGTACTTC
>TRBJ1-1|TRBD1|NA|TRBV29-1
CSVDHRGPSAEAFF
TGCAGCGTTGATCACAGGGGACCATCTGCTGAAGCTTTCTTT
>TRBJ2-4|NA|NA|TRBV18
CASSPSYGEAKNIQYF
TGTGCCAGCTCACCTTCTTACGGGGAAGCCAAAAACATTCAGTACTTC
>TRBJ1-1|NA|NA|TRBV5-6
CASSLSTENTEAFF
TGTGCCAGCAGCTTGTCGACAGAGAACACTGAAGCTTTCTTT
>TRBJ2-6|TRBD1|NA|TRBV5-1
CASSLAVQGALGANVLTF
TGCGCCAGCAGCTTGGCCGTGCAGGGGGCGCTAGGGGCCAACGTCCTGACTTTC
>TRBJ1-3|TRBD1|NA|TRBV30
CAWRQTGGWSGNTIYF
TGTGCCTGGAGGCAGACAGGGGGCTGGTCTGGAAACACCATATATTTT
>TRBJ2-2|NA|NA|TRBV6-4
CASSRDFSNTGELFF
TGTGCCAGCAGCAGGGACTTCTCGAACACCGGGGAGCTGTTTTTT
>TRBJ2-1|NA|NA|TRBV28
CASSWYSSSYNEQFF
TGTGCCAGCAGTTGGTACAGCAGCTCCTACAATGAGCAGTTCTTC
>TRBJ2-3|TRBD1|NA|TRBV5-1
CASSGQGTDTQYF
TGCGCCAGCAGCGGACAGGGGACAGATACGCAGTATTTT
>TRBJ2-4|TRBD1|NA|TRBV27
CASSSPGTGLDIQYF
TGTGCCAGCAGTTCGCCCGGGACAGGGCTCGACATTCAGTACTTC
>TRBJ2-3|NA|NA|TRBV18
CASSTDSDTQYF
TGTGCCAGCTCGACAGACTCTGATACGCAGTATTTT
>TRBJ2-5|NA|NA|TRBV5-6
CASSLDAQETQYF
TGTGCCAGCAGCTTGGATGCGCAAGAGACCCAGTACTTC
>TRBJ2-7|TRBD1|NA|TRBV2
CASSAYGTGAYEQYF
TGTGCCAGCAGCGCGTATGGGACAGGGGCCTACGAGCAGTACTTC
>TRBJ2-3|TRBD1|NA|TRBV13
CASSSSRGPRQYF
TGTGCCAGCAGCTCGAGTAGGGGGCCCAGGCAGTATTTT
>TRBJ2-7|NA|NA|TRBV27
CASSFARGDYEQYF
TGTGCCAGCAGTTTCGCCAGGGGGGACTACGAGCAGTACTTC
>TRBJ1-2|NA|once|TRBV5-4
CASSLQGYYGYTF
TGTGCCAGCAGCTTACAGGGCTACTATGGCTACACCTTC